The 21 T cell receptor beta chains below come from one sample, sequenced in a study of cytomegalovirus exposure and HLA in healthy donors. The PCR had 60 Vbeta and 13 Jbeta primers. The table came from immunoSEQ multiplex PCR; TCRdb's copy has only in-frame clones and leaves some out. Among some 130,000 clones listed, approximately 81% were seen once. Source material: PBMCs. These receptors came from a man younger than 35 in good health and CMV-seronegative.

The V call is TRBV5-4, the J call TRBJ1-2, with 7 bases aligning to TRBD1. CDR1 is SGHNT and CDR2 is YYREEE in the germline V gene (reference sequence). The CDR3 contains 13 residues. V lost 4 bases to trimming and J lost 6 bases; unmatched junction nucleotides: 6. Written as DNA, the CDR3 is TGTGCCAGCAGCCTCACAGGGGACAATGGCTACACCTTC. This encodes CASSLTGDNGYTF.

The CDR3 loop reads CASSQAGTGAYEQYF. The CDR3 coding sequence is TGCGCCAGCAGCCAAGCCGGGACAGGGGCCTACGAGCAGTACTTC. The V gene is TRBV4-1, the J gene TRBJ2-7, with 10 bases aligning to TRBD1. Germline lookup yields CDR1 MGHRA and CDR2 YSYEKL. V was clipped by 1 base and J by 2 bases; unmatched bases: 2. The CDR3 is made up of 15 amino acids.

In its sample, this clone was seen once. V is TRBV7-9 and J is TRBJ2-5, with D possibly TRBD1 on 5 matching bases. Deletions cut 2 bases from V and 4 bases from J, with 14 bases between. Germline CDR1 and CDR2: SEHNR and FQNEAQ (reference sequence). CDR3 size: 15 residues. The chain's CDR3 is CASSLIGQGRETQYF. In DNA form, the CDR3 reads TGTGCCAGCAGCTTAATCGGGCAGGGAAGAGAGACCCAGTACTTC.

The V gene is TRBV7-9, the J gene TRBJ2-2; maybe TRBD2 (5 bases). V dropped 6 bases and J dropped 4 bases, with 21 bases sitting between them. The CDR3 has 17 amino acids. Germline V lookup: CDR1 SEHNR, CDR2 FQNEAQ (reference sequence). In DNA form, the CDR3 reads TGTGCCAGCAGTCGGCTACCTGAGGGCAGAACCACCGGGGAGCTGTTTTTT. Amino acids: CASSRLPEGRTTGELFF. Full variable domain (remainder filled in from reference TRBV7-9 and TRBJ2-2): DTGVSQNPRHKITKRGQNVTFRCDPISEHNRLYWYRQTLGQGPEFLTYFQNEAQLEKSRLLSDRFSAERPKGSFSTLEIQRTEQGDSAMYLCASSRLPEGRTTGELFFGEGSRLTVL.

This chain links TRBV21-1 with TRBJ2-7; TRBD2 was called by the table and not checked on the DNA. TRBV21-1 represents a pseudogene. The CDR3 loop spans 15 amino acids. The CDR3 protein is CASPGRVAGDYEQYF. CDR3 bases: TGTGCCAGTCCCGGTAGAGTAGCGGGGGACTACGAGCAGTACTTC.

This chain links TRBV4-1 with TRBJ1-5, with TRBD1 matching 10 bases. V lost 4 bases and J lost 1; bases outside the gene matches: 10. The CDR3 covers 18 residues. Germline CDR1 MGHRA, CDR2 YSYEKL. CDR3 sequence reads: CASSPIMGGQGSNQPQHF. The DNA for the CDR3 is TGCGCCAGCAGCCCAATCATGGGGGGACAGGGGAGCAATCAGCCCCAGCATTTT.

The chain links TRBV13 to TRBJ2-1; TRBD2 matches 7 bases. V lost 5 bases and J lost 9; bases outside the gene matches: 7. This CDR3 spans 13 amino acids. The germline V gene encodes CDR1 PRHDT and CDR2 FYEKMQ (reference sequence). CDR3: CASSVRLATEQFF. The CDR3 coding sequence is TGTGCCAGCAGCGTCCGACTAGCCACTGAGCAGTTCTTC.

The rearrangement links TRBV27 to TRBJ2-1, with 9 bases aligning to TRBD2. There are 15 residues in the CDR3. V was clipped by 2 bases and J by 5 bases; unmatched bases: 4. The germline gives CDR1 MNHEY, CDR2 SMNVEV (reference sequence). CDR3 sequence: CASSLRLAGNNEQFF. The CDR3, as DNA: TGTGCCAGCAGTTTAAGGCTAGCGGGGAACAATGAGCAGTTCTTC.

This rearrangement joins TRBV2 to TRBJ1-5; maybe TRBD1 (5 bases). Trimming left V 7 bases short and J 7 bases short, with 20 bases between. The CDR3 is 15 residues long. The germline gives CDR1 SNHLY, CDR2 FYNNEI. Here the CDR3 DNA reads TGTGCCAGCACCAGTATCACAGGTAGAAGGCAGCCCCAGCATTTT. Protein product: CASTSITGRRQPQHF.

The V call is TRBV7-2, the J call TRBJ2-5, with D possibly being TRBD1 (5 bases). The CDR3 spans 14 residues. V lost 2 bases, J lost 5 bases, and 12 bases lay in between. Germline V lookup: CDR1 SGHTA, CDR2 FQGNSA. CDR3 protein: CASSLNRGTETQYF. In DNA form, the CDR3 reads TGTGCCAGCAGCTTAAATAGGGGTACGGAGACCCAGTACTTC.

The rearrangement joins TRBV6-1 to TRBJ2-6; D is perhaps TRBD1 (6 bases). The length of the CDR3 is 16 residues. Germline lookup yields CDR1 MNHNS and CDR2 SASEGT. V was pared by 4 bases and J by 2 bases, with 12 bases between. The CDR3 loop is CASSVQGSPGANVLTF. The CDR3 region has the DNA TGTGCCAGCAGTGTACAGGGAAGTCCTGGGGCCAACGTCCTGACTTTC.

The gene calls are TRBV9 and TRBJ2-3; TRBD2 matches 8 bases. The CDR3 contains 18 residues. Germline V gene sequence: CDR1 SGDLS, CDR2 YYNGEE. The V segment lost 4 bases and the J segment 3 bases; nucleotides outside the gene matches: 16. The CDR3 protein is CASSTDAGTRSWTDTQYF. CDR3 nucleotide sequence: TGTGCCAGCAGCACTGACGCCGGGACTAGGTCTTGGACAGATACGCAGTATTTT. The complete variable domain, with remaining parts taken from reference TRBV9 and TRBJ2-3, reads DSGVTQTPKHLITATGQRVTLRCSPRSGDLSVYWYQQSLDQGLQFLIQYYNGEERAKGNILERFSAQQFPDLHSELNLSSLELGDSALYFCASSTDAGTRSWTDTQYFGPGTRLTVL.

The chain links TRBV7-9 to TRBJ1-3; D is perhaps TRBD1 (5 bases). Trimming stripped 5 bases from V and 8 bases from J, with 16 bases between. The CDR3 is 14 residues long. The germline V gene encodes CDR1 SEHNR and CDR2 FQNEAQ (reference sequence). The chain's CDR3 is CASSVNQGSHTIYF. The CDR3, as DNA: TGTGCCAGCAGCGTTAATCAGGGCTCGCACACCATATATTTT.

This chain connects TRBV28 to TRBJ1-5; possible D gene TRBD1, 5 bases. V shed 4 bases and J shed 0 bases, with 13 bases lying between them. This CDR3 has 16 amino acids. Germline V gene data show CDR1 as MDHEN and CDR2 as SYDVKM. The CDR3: CASSSRDFNSNQPQHF. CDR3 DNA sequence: TGTGCCAGCAGTTCGAGGGACTTCAATAGCAATCAGCCCCAGCATTTT.

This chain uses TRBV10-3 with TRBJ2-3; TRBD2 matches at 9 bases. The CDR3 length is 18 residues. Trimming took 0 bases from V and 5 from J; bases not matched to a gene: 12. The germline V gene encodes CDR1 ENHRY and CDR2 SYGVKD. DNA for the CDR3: TGTGCCATCAGTGAGTCCCTGGGGGCGGGGGGGCCGGGAGATACGCAGTATTTT. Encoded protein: CAISESLGAGGPGDTQYF.

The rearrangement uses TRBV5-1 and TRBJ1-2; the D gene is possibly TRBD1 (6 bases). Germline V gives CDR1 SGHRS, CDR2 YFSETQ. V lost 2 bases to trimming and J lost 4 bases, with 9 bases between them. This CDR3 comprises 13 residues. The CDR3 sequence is CASSFGQSYGYTF. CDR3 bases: TGCGCCAGCAGCTTTGGACAGAGCTATGGCTACACCTTC. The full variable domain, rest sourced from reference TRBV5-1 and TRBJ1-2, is KAGVTQTPRYLIKTRGQQVTLSCSPISGHRSVSWYQQTPGQGLQFLFEYFSETQRNKGNFPGRFSGRQFSNSRSEMNVSTLELGDSALYLCASSFGQSYGYTFGSGTRLTVV.

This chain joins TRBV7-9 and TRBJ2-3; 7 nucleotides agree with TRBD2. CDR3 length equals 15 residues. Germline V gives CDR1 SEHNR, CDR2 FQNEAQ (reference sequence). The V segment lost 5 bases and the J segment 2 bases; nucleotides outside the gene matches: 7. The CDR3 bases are TGTGCCAGCAGCCACAGTAGGGACTACACAGATACGCAGTATTTT. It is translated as CASSHSRDYTDTQYF.

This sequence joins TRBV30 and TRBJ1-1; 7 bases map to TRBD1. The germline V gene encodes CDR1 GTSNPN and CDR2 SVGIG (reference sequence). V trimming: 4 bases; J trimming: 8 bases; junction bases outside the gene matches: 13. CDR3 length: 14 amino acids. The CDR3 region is CAWIGRGLAPEAFF. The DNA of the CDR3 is TGTGCCTGGATCGGTAGGGGGCTGGCCCCCGAAGCTTTCTTT.

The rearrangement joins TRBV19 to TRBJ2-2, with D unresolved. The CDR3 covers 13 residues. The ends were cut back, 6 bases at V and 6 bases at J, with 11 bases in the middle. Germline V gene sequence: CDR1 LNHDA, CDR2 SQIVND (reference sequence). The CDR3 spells CASRPITAGELFF. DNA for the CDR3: TGTGCCAGTAGGCCAATCACAGCCGGGGAGCTGTTTTTT.

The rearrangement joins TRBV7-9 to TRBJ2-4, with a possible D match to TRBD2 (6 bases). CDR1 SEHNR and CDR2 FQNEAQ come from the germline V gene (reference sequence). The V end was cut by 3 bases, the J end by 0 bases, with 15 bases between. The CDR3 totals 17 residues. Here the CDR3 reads CASSFSGTGVAKNIQYF. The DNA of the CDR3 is TGTGCCAGCAGCTTTTCCGGGACGGGGGTAGCCAAAAACATTCAGTACTTC.

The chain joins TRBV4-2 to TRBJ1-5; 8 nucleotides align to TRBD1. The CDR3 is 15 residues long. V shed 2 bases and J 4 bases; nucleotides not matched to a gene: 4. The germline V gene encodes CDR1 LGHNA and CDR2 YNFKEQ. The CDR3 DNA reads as TGTGCCAGCAGCCAATCCGACAGGGGAAATCAGCCCCAGCATTTT. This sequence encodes CASSQSDRGNQPQHF.